The subject of this entry is one T cell receptor (beta chain). No antigen is known for it. The data derive from a study of OX40 agonist ivuxolimab in advanced cancers. General study points: At doses 0.1 to 3.0 mg/kg, CD4+ and CD8+ clones expanded. Mean expanded clone counts were higher in CD8+ than CD4+ T cells.

Using immunoSEQ multiplex PCR, the repertoire was profiled, and TCRdb retains in-frame clones only, with some absent. Here the sample spans approximately 80,000 clones, approximately 92% being singletons. CDR3 length: 14 amino acids. The V gene's germline CDR1 is MNHEY and CDR2 SVGAGI. Trimming cost V 6 bases and J 0 bases, with 11 bases left between them. The rearrangement uses TRBV6-5 and TRBJ2-5; no definite D call. The sequence was obtained from an adult with an advanced solid tumor such as melanoma, head and neck, liver or kidney cancer. This material consisted of CD4+ or CD8+ T cells sorted from blood, taken in a trial of the OX40 agonist ivuxolimab. CDR3 amino acids: CASSSYLYQETQYF. CDR3 DNA sequence: TGTGCCAGCAGCTCCTATCTGTACCAAGAGACCCAGTACTTC.